One sample yielded the 17 T cell receptor beta chains listed below, sequenced in a study of CD8 T cells in Susac syndrome. With random hexamers, reverse transcription was performed on 0.5 to 1 ug of RNA. MiXCR, run by TCRdb on the immunoSEQ multiplex PCR reads, gives a single entry per CDR3 protein. The sample yields 170,000 or so distinct CDR3 sequences, about 96% seen once. Sequencing was performed on CD4+ T cells from PBMCs. The receptors were sampled from a human donor with Susac syndrome.

This clonotype was observed once. The chain couples TRBV28 to TRBJ2-4, with D perhaps matching TRBD1 (6 bases). This CDR3 has 14 residues. V dropped 7 bases and J dropped 6 bases, with 16 bases sitting between them. Per the germline V gene, CDR1 is MDHEN and CDR2 is SYDVKM. In DNA form, the CDR3 reads TGTGCCAGCAAGGGGCGGCAGGGGCCAAACATTCAGTACTTC. Its protein is CASKGRQGPNIQYF.

This rearrangement joins TRBV3-1 to TRBJ1-6, with no clear D. The CDR3 runs to 14 residues. Germline lookup yields CDR1 LGHDT and CDR2 YNNKEL (reference sequence). Trimming pared 3 bases from V and 5 bases from J, leaving 8 bases between. The CDR3 region has the DNA TGTGCCAGCAGCCATCCAGTTCATAATTCACCCCTCCACTTT. Amino acid sequence: CASSHPVHNSPLHF. Drawing the rest from reference TRBV3-1 and TRBJ1-6, the complete variable domain is DTAVSQTPKYLVTQMGNDKSIKCEQNLGHDTMYWYKQDSKKFLKIMFSYNNKELIINETVPNRFSPKSPDKAHLNLHINSLELGDSAVYFCASSHPVHNSPLHFGNGTRLTVT.

This sequence joins TRBV20-1 and TRBJ2-7; D may be TRBD2 (5 bases). In germline, CDR1 is DFQATT, CDR2 SNEGSKA (reference sequence). Between the trimmed V and J ends, which lost 6 bases and 3 bases, there was a span of 15 bases. The CDR3 has 13 residues. DNA for the CDR3: TGCAGTGCCGCCACCGGGAAGGTCTACGAGCAGTACTTC. It is translated as CSAATGKVYEQYF.

The chain recombines TRBV28 with TRBJ2-3, with 10 bases identical to TRBD2. This CDR3 region has 16 residues. V shed 2 bases and J 3 bases; nucleotides not matched to a gene: 5. Germline values: CDR1 MDHEN, CDR2 SYDVKM. DNA of the CDR3: TGTGCCAGCAGTTTAGGGGAACTAGCGGGAACAGATACGCAGTATTTT. Protein product: CASSLGELAGTDTQYF.

The J gene is TRBJ2-5, the V gene TRBV2; TRBD1 matches 7 bases. This CDR3 region has 16 residues. The V segment lost 4 bases and the J segment 1 base; nucleotides outside the gene matches: 9. In germline, CDR1 is SNHLY, CDR2 FYNNEI. CDR3 residues: CASSGYRGSIQETQYF. The CDR3 DNA reads as TGTGCCAGCAGTGGCTACAGGGGAAGTATCCAAGAGACCCAGTACTTC. Together with reference TRBV2 and TRBJ2-5, the CDR3 gives the full variable domain: EPEVTQTPSHQVTQMGQEVILRCVPISNHLYFYWYRQILGQKVEFLVSFYNNEISEKSEIFDDQFSVERPDGSNFTLKIRSTKLEDSAMYFCASSGYRGSIQETQYFGPGTRLLVL.

The genes are TRBV5-1 and TRBJ2-5; D is perhaps TRBD1 (5 bases). This CDR3 spans 13 amino acids. Germline loops: CDR1 SGHRS, CDR2 YFSETQ. V gave up 5 bases and J gave up 2 bases, with 10 bases separating them. CDR3 region: CASRRPGQETQYF. CDR3 sequence (DNA): TGCGCCAGCAGACGGCCAGGGCAAGAGACCCAGTACTTC.

This chain uses TRBV7-2 with TRBJ2-4; D might be TRBD1 (7 bases). The CDR3 totals 17 residues. Trimming took off 5 bases at V and 0 bases at J, with 17 bases between the two ends. Germline loops: CDR1 SGHTA, CDR2 FQGNSA. CDR3 amino acids: CASSTGDWTLAKNIQYF. The CDR3 nucleotides read TGTGCCAGCAGCACAGGGGACTGGACCCTAGCCAAAAACATTCAGTACTTC.

This chain connects TRBV6-1 to TRBJ2-3; D possibly corresponds to TRBD1 (5 bases). The ends were cut back, 4 bases at V and 9 bases at J, with 20 bases in the middle. Germline loops: CDR1 MNHNS, CDR2 SASEGT. The CDR3 extends over 15 amino acids. The CDR3 protein is CASSAAKLTGVTQYF. CDR3 nucleotide sequence: TGTGCCAGCAGTGCGGCGAAACTAACAGGCGTAACGCAGTATTTT.

V and J are TRBV6-2 or TRBV6-3 and TRBJ1-5, with D possibly matching TRBD1 (5 bases). This CDR3 spans 13 amino acids. V shed 4 bases and J shed 6 bases, with 10 bases lying between them. The germline gives CDR1 MNHEY, CDR2 SVGEGT. CDR3 coding DNA: TGTGCCAGCAGTTGGGTCGACAGTCAGCCCCAGCATTTT. Its protein product is CASSWVDSQPQHF.

The chain carries TRBV4-1 and TRBJ1-6; a weak D match, TRBD1 (5 bases). Trimming took off 8 bases at V and 5 bases at J, with 10 bases between the two ends. The germline gives CDR1 MGHRA, CDR2 YSYEKL. The CDR3 totals 13 residues. In nucleotides, the CDR3 is TGCGCCAGCGGCATAGGGGATAATTCACCCCTCCACTTT. This gives the protein CASGIGDNSPLHF.

The rearrangement joins TRBV7-3 to TRBJ1-2, with D possibly TRBD1 on 6 matching bases. V was pared by 4 bases and J by 7 bases, with 22 bases between. The germline V gene encodes CDR1 SGHTA and CDR2 FQGTGA. The CDR3 is 16 residues long. The CDR3 nucleotides read TGTGCCAGCAGCTCTGCGAACTCGGGACACGGGAGTGGCTACACCTTC. Protein: CASSSANSGHGSGYTF.

CDR3 DNA: TGTGCCACCAGCAGAGATAACAGCGGGGCGAACACCGGGGAGCTGTTTTTT. As protein: CATSRDNSGANTGELFF. V usage is TRBV15 and J usage is TRBJ2-2; 7 bases fit TRBD2. This CDR3 contains 17 residues. Trimming removed 0 bases from V and 0 bases from J; junction bases left unmatched: 4. Germline-derived CDR1 and CDR2 are LNHNV and YYDKDF (reference sequence).

The V call is TRBV9, the J call TRBJ1-4; D is unresolved. The length of the CDR3 is 14 residues. Trimming took 0 bases from V and 8 from J, leaving 11 bases between them. CDR1 and CDR2 (germline): SGDLS, YYNGEE. The CDR3 region has the DNA TGTGCCAGCAGCGTAGACTCCGGAGAAGAAAAACTGTTTTTT. Protein product: CASSVDSGEEKLFF.

The chain recombines TRBV29-1 with TRBJ2-7; 10 bases match TRBD2. The CDR3 has 13 amino acids. Germline lookup yields CDR1 SQVTM and CDR2 ANQGSEA. The junction had 8 bases not matched to a gene; V was cut back by 5 bases and J by 7 bases. This CDR3 is CSVRAGGGREQYF. CDR3 nucleotide sequence: TGCAGCGTTCGAGCGGGAGGGGGAAGGGAGCAGTACTTC.

The chain joins TRBV28 to TRBJ2-1; D ambiguous. Per germline, CDR1 MDHEN and CDR2 SYDVKM. This CDR3 is 12 amino acids long. V lost 2 bases and J lost 6, with 5 bases in between. CDR3 residues: CASSLAINEQFF. The CDR3 DNA sequence: TGTGCCAGCAGTTTAGCCATCAATGAGCAGTTCTTC. Variable domain in full (rest from reference TRBV28 and TRBJ2-1): DVKVTQSSRYLVKRTGEKVFLECVQDMDHENMFWYRQDPGLGLRLIYFSYDVKMKEKGDIPEGYSVSREKKERFSLILESASTNQTSMYLCASSLAINEQFFGPGTRLTVL.

This chain uses TRBV30 with TRBJ2-1, with 9 positions matching TRBD2. The CDR3 contains 14 residues. With 2 bases clipped from V and 5 bases from J, the junction kept 4 bases outside the gene matches. Germline loops: CDR1 GTSNPN, CDR2 SVGIG (reference sequence). This CDR3 is CAWSQLAGHNEQFF. The DNA of the CDR3 is TGTGCCTGGAGTCAACTAGCGGGCCACAATGAGCAGTTCTTC.

The V call is TRBV30, the J call TRBJ2-5; D could derive from TRBD1 or TRBD2 (5 bases each). Trimming took off 1 base at V and 7 bases at J, with 13 bases between the two ends. The CDR3 consists of 13 residues. Germline V gene data show CDR1 as GTSNPN and CDR2 as SVGIG (reference sequence). CDR3 in DNA: TGTGCCTGGAGTGCCCTAGTTGGGGGGACCCAGTACTTC. It translates to CAWSALVGGTQYF.